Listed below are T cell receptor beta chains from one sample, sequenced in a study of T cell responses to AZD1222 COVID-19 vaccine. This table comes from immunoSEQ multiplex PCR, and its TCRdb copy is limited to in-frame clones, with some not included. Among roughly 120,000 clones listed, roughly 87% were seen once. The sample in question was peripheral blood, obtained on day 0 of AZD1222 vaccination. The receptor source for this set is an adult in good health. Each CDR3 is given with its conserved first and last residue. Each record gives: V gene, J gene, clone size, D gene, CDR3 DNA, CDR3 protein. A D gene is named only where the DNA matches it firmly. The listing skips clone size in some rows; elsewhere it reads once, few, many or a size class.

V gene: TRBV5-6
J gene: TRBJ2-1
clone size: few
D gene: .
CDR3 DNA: TGTGCCAGCAGCTACTTCGCGAGGACCTACAATGAGCAGTTCTTC
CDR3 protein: CASSYFARTYNEQFF

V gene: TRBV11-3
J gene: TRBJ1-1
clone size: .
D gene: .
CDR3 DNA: TGTGCCAGCAGCTCTCCCCGGAGACCTGGTGAAGCTTTCTTT
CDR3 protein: CASSSPRRPGEAFF

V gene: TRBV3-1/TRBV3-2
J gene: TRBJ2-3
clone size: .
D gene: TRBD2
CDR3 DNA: TGTGCCAGCAGCCAACGGACTAGCGGAACAGATACGCAGTATTTT
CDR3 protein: CASSQRTSGTDTQYF

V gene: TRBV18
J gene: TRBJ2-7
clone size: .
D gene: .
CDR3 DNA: TGTGCCAGCTCATCGTTGGGTGGGGGCACCTACGAGCAGTACTTC
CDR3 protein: CASSSLGGGTYEQYF

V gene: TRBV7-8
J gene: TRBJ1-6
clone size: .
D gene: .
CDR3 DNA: TGTGCCAGCAGCTTAAGGGACACGAGATATAATTCACCCCTCCACTTT
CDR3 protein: CASSLRDTRYNSPLHF

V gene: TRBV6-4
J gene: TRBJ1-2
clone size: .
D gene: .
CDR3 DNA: TGTGCCAGCAGTGACGGGCCCAAGAGCTACACCTTC
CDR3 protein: CASSDGPKSYTF

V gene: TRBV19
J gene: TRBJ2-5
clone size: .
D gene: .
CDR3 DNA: TGTGCCAGTAGTACTAGCCGATCAATGTACCAAGAGACCCAGTACTTC
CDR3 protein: CASSTSRSMYQETQYF

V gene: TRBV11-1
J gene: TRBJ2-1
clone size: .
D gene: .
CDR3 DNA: TGTGCCAGCAGCTTAGCGAGAGGGCAGGGGGACTCAAATGAGCAGTTCTTC
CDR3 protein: CASSLARGQGDSNEQFF

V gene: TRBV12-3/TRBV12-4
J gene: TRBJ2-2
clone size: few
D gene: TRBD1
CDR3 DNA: TGTGCCAGCACAGGGGGAAAGACCGGGGAGCTGTTTTTT
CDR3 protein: CASTGGKTGELFF

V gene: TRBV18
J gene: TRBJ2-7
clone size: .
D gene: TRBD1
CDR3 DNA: TGTGCCAGCTCACTTAGAGCCGGGACAGGGTCCTACGAGCAGTACTTC
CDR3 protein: CASSLRAGTGSYEQYF

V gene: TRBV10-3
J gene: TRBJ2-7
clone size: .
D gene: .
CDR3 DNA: TGTGCCATCAGCCCTAGAGGGGAGAACGAGCAGTACTTC
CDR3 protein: CAISPRGENEQYF

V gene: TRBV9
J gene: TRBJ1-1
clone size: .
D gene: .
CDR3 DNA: TGTGCCAGCGGCACCCCAGGGAGGACTGAAGCTTTCTTT
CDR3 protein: CASGTPGRTEAFF

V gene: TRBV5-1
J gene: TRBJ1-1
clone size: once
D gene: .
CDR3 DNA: TGCGCCAGCAGCTTGGCGCCGGGGTCGAACACTGAAGCTTTCTTT
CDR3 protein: CASSLAPGSNTEAFF

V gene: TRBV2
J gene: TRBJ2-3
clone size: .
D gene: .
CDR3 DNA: TGTGCCAGCATCAAAGGGCCATTGAAAACAGATACGCAGTATTTT
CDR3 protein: CASIKGPLKTDTQYF

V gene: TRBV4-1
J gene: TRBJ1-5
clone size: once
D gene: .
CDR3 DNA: TGCGCCAGCAGCCAAGCCGGGAACAATCAGCCCCAGCATTTT
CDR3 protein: CASSQAGNNQPQHF

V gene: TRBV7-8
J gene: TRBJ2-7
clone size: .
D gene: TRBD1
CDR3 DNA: TGTGCCAGCAGCTTAGAGGGGGGACAGGGGTCCTACGAGCAGTACTTC
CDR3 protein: CASSLEGGQGSYEQYF

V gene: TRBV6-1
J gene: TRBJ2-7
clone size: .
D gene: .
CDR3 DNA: TGTGCCAGCAGTGAAATAGGGTACGAGCAGTACTTC
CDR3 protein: CASSEIGYEQYF

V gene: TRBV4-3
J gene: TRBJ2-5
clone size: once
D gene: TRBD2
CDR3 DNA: TGCGCCAGCAGCCAAGGGCGGGGGGTCCAAGAGACCCAGTACTTC
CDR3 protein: CASSQGRGVQETQYF

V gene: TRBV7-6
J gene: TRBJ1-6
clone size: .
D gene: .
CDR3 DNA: TGTGCCAGCAGCTATCAGGGAGCAGGCTCACCCCTCCACTTT
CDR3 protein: CASSYQGAGSPLHF

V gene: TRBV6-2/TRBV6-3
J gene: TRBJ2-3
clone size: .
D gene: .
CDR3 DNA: TGTGCCAGCAGTTTGTGGGGTTCGTCAGATACGCAGTATTTT
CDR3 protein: CASSLWGSSDTQYF

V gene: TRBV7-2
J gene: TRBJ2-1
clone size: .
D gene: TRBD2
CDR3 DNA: TGTGCCAGCAGCTTCCAAGGGACTAGCGGGAGCTCCTACAATGAGCAGTTCTTC
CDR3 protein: CASSFQGTSGSSYNEQFF

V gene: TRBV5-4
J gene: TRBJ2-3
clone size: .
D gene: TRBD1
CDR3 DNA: TGTGCCAGCAGCTTGGAGGGATCCGGGACAGGGGAGGCAGATACGCAGTATTTT
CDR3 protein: CASSLEGSGTGEADTQYF

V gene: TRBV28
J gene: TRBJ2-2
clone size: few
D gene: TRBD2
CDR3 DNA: TGTGCCAGCAACCAGGATGTGGGGCTAGCGGGAGCGAACACCGGGGAGCTGTTTTTT
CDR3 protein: CASNQDVGLAGANTGELFF

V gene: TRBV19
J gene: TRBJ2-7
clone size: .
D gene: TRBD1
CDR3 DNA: TGTGCCAGTAGCTCCCGGACAGGGGGCTCCTACGAGCAGTACTTC
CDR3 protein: CASSSRTGGSYEQYF

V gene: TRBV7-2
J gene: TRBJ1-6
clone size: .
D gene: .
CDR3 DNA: TGTGCCAGCAGCTCTCAAGGGACGAACAATTCACCCCTCCACTTT
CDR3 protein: CASSSQGTNNSPLHF

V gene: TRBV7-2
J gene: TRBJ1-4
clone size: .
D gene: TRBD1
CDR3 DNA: TGTGCCAGCAGCACTGGACAGGGGCGGAATGAAAAACTGTTTTTT
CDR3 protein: CASSTGQGRNEKLFF

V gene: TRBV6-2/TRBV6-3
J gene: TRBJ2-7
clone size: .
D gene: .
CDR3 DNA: TGTGCCAGCAGTCGAGTCGGCGGACCTACCTACGAGCAGTACTTC
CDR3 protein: CASSRVGGPTYEQYF

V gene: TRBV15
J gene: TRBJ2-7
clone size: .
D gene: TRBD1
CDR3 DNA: TGTGCCACCAAGACCGGGACAGACTCCTACGAGCAGTACTTC
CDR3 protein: CATKTGTDSYEQYF

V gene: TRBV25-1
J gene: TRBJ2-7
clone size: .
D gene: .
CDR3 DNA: TGTGCCAGCAGGAGGGGGGGGCGGTGGGAGCAGTACTTC
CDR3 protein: CASRRGGRWEQYF

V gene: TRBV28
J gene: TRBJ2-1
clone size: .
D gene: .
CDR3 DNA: TGTGCCAGCAGGCCAAATTACAATGAGCAGTTCTTC
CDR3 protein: CASRPNYNEQFF

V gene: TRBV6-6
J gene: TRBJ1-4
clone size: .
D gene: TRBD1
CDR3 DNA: TGTGCCAGCGGACTACTATCAGGGGGGGAAGAAAAACTGTTTTTT
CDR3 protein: CASGLLSGGEEKLFF

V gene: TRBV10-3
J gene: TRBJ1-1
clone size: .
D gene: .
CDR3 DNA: TGTGCCATCACCCGGGGGGGTCTCGACACTGAAGCTTTCTTT
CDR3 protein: CAITRGGLDTEAFF

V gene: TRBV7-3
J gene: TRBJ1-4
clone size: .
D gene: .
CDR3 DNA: TGTGCCAGGAGGGCCGAAAAACTGTTTTTT
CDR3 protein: CARRAEKLFF

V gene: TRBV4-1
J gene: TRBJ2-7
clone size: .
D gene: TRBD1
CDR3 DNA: TGCGCCAGCAGCCAACCACGGACAGGGATTTACCACGAGCAGTACTTC
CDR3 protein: CASSQPRTGIYHEQYF

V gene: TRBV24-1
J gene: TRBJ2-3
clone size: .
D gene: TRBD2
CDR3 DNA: TGTGCCACCAGTGATATGGACGGGAGGGTAGCGGGAGCGGCAGATACGCAGTATTTT
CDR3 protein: CATSDMDGRVAGAADTQYF

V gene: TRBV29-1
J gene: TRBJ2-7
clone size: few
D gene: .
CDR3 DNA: TGCAGCGCAAGACAGTCCTACGAGCAGTACTTC
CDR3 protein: CSARQSYEQYF

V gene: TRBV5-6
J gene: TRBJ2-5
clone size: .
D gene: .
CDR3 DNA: TGTGCCAGCAGCCTCAGGGGTTTGGAGACCCAGTACTTC
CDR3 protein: CASSLRGLETQYF

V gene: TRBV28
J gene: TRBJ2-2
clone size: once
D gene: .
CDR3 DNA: TGTGCCAGCAGGCGCACAGGGAAACGGAACACCGGGGAGCTGTTTTTT
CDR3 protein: CASRRTGKRNTGELFF

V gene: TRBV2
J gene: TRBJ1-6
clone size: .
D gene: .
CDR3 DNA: TGTGCCAGCAGTGTCGCAGGGAAAGTCTCACCCCTCCACTTT
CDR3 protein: CASSVAGKVSPLHF

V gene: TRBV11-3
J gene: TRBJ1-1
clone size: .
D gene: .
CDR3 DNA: TGTGCCAGCGGGGGCTCAGGGAACACTGAAGCTTTCTTT
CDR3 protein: CASGGSGNTEAFF

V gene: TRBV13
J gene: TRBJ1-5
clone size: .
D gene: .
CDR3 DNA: TGTGCCAGCAGCCATAGGTCCGGTGGCAATCAGCCCCAGCATTTT
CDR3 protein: CASSHRSGGNQPQHF

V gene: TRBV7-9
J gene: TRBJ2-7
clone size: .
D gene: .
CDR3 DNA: TGTGCCAGCAATGGGGTGGGCTCCTCCTACGAGCAGTACTTC
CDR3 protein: CASNGVGSSYEQYF